What follows describes a single T cell receptor (beta chain). The CDR3 contains 11 residues. V shed 6 bases, J shed 7 bases, and the junction held 3 bases outside the gene matches. Germline loops: CDR1 MNHEY, CDR2 SVGAGI. The sample originates from a study of blood T cell repertoires in COVID-19. Turning to the study itself: The study drew acute and convalescent COVID-19 samples from the United States, Italy and Spain.

This table comes from immunoSEQ multiplex PCR, and its TCRdb copy is limited to in-frame clones, with some not included. The sample has about 260,000 clones; around 87% are singletons. Sequencing used peripheral blood. V and J are TRBV6-5 and TRBJ2-7; 7 nucleotides match TRBD2. This receptor was identified in a woman aged 45-59 years with acute or convalescent COVID-19. The chain's CDR3 is CASRIAGEQYF. In nucleotides, the CDR3 is TGTGCCAGCAGAATAGCGGGTGAGCAGTACTTC.